This is a list of T cell receptor beta chains from one sample in a study of T cells after yellow fever vaccination. TCRdb re-derived calls from the 5' RACE reads in MiXCR, one entry per CDR3 protein. The profile shows just under 600,000 distinct CDR3 sequences, around an eighth of them singletons. The source material was PBMCs, sampled on the day of the yellow fever booster vaccination. Every receptor here comes from a man aged 30 to 45 who received the YFV17D yellow fever vaccine. The CDR3 runs from the conserved cysteine through the conserved F or W. Fields, in order: V gene, D gene, clone size, J gene, CDR3 protein, CDR3 DNA. D genes are given only for firm matches. Rows give clone size only sometimes, using once, few, many, or a class for an expanded clone.

TRBV2	NA	many	TRBJ2-1	CASSEAGQRRLYNEQFF	TGTGCCAGCAGTGAAGCGGGACAACGAAGGCTTTACAATGAGCAGTTCTTC
TRBV15	NA	NA	TRBJ2-3	CATSRGQSISTDTQYF	TGTGCCACCAGCAGAGGACAGTCGATCAGCACAGATACGCAGTATTTT
TRBV7-2	NA	NA	TRBJ2-6	CASSVQFSVANVLTF	TGTGCCAGCAGCGTACAATTTTCTGTGGCCAACGTCCTGACTTTC
TRBV6-5	TRBD2	NA	TRBJ2-1	CASSYLTSGNNEQFF	TGTGCCAGCAGTTACCTGACTAGCGGGAACAATGAGCAGTTCTTC
TRBV15	TRBD1	NA	TRBJ2-3	CATSRSGTADTQYF	TGTGCCACCAGCAGATCCGGGACAGCAGATACGCAGTATTTT
TRBV29-1	NA	NA	TRBJ2-7	CSGARGIEQYF	TGCAGCGGCGCCCGGGGGATCGAGCAGTACTTC
TRBV24-1	NA	NA	TRBJ2-1	CATSDLTGSSYNEQFF	TGTGCCACCAGTGATTTGACAGGTAGCTCCTACAATGAGCAGTTCTTC
TRBV30	NA	many	TRBJ1-2	CAWSQTPGYGYTF	TGTGCCTGGAGTCAGACACCTGGCTATGGCTACACCTTC
TRBV15	NA	few	TRBJ2-7	CATSRDRGLYEQYF	TGTGCCACCAGCAGAGATCGGGGACTCTACGAGCAGTACTTC
TRBV6-8	NA	few	TRBJ2-5	CARRVADQETQYF	TGTGCCAGGCGAGTAGCGGATCAAGAGACCCAGTACTTC
TRBV7-2	TRBD2	few	TRBJ2-7	CASSRTSGRDYEQYF	TGTGCCAGCAGCCGGACTAGCGGGAGGGACTACGAGCAGTACTTC
TRBV15	NA	NA	TRBJ1-2	CATSGGMTNLYGYTF	TGTGCCACCAGCGGAGGGATGACGAATCTCTATGGCTACACCTTC
TRBV7-2	NA	few	TRBJ1-5	CASSLSIQGNQPQHF	TGTGCCAGCAGCTTATCGATACAGGGTAATCAGCCCCAGCATTTT
TRBV20-1	TRBD1	NA	TRBJ1-4	CSATGTATNEKLFF	TGCAGTGCTACCGGGACAGCAACTAATGAAAAACTGTTTTTT
TRBV10-3	TRBD2	NA	TRBJ2-7	CAISDPGLADTYEQYF	TGTGCCATCAGTGACCCAGGACTAGCGGACACCTACGAGCAGTACTTC
TRBV5-1	TRBD1	few	TRBJ2-3	CASSQGQGAGDTQYF	TGCGCCAGCAGCCAGGGACAGGGGGCAGGGGATACGCAGTATTTT
TRBV7-2	TRBD2	few	TRBJ2-7	CASSFRREGSYEQYF	TGTGCCAGCAGCTTCCGGCGGGAGGGGTCCTACGAGCAGTACTTC
TRBV30	NA	few	TRBJ2-3	CAWSRNPDTQYF	TGTGCCTGGAGTAGGAATCCAGATACGCAGTATTTT
TRBV15	NA	NA	TRBJ2-5	CATSKGQGMETQYF	TGTGCCACCAGCAAGGGACAAGGGATGGAGACCCAGTACTTC
TRBV29-1	TRBD1	NA	TRBJ1-1	CSAYRGLNTEAFF	TGCAGCGCATACAGGGGCCTGAACACTGAAGCTTTCTTT
TRBV11-3	TRBD1	few	TRBJ2-2	CASSPGTGRGTGELFF	TGTGCCAGCAGCCCTGGGACAGGGCGAGGCACCGGGGAGCTGTTTTTT
TRBV11-2	NA	NA	TRBJ2-1	CASSNFRDEQFF	TGTGCCAGCAGCAACTTCAGGGATGAGCAGTTCTTC
TRBV23-1	NA	once	TRBJ2-3	CASSQGVGASTDTQYF	TGCGCCAGCAGTCAAGGAGTGGGCGCTAGCACAGATACGCAGTATTTT
TRBV7-2	NA	few	TRBJ2-7	CASSLATRTYEQYF	TGTGCCAGCAGCTTAGCTACTAGAACCTACGAGCAGTACTTC
TRBV6-2/TRBV6-3	NA	few	TRBJ2-1	CASRLSANSYNEQFF	TGTGCCAGCAGATTAAGCGCCAACTCCTACAATGAGCAGTTCTTC
TRBV9	NA	few	TRBJ2-7	CASSHETGFSYEQYF	TGTGCCAGCAGCCACGAAACAGGGTTCTCCTACGAGCAGTACTTC
TRBV20-1	NA	few	TRBJ2-3	CSALTTDTQYF	TGCAGTGCTTTAACAACAGATACGCAGTATTTT
TRBV27	TRBD2	few	TRBJ2-7	CASGSWAGESYEQYF	TGTGCCAGCGGGTCCTGGGCGGGAGAATCCTACGAGCAGTACTTC
TRBV5-1	TRBD2	NA	TRBJ2-7	CASSPLAGGPNEQYF	TGCGCCAGCAGCCCTCTAGCGGGAGGGCCCAACGAGCAGTACTTC
TRBV20-1	TRBD2	few	TRBJ2-1	CSALEGGLAGNNEQFF	TGCAGTGCTTTAGAGGGTGGACTAGCGGGGAACAATGAGCAGTTCTTC
TRBV18	TRBD2	once	TRBJ2-3	CASSPPKGRELSDMQYF	TGTGCCAGCTCACCACCGAAGGGGCGGGAGTTATCAGATATGCAGTATTTT